This T cell receptor (beta chain) was identified during a study of blood T cell repertoires in COVID-19. At the level of the study: The United States, Italy and Spain supplied acute and convalescent COVID-19 samples. T cells, B-cell-depleted T cells, or PBMCs supplied cDNA or gDNA.

This CDR3 region has 15 residues. V gave up 1 base and J gave up 7 bases; unmatched junction bases: 5. From germline, CDR1 is KGHDR and CDR2 SFDVKD. Per the original data handling: Using reference gene primer amplification, nucleated cell counts were estimated. Data came from immunoSEQ multiplex PCR; TCRdb stores just in-frame clones and leaves some out. The V and J calls and clone size are taken from that table; D and trimming were inferred from the DNA. The sample lists approximately 160,000 clones, roughly 84% occurring once. The receptor was isolated from a man in his late teens or twenties with active or convalescent COVID-19. The specimen was peripheral blood. The chain carries TRBV24-1 and TRBJ2-1, with 8 bases fitting TRBD1. CDR3 bases: TGTGCCACCAGTGATTTAGGCAGACAGGGGAATGAGCAGTTCTTC. It codes for CATSDLGRQGNEQFF.